Sequencing of this TCR beta chain was carried out in a study of blood T cell repertoires in COVID-19. At the level of the study: Sites across the United States, Italy and Spain contributed samples from acute and convalescent COVID-19.

Assay used: immunoSEQ multiplex PCR; TCRdb lists only in-frame clones, some missing. The table includes more than 130,000 clones, roughly four fifths detected once. Trimming at V came to 0 bases and at J to 6 bases, leaving 6 bases not matched to a gene. Germline V CDR1 and CDR2: MNHEY, SVGAGI. This CDR3 spans 16 amino acids. The specimen sequenced was peripheral blood. The source of this sequence is a woman older than 75 in a cohort sampled during active or convalescent COVID-19. The chain is built from TRBV6-5 and TRBJ2-1; 9 positions match TRBD2. CDR3 coding DNA: TGTGCCAGCAGTTACTCAGGTGCGGGGGGGCTCAATGAGCAGTTCTTC. Amino acids: CASSYSGAGGLNEQFF.